This entry features one TCR beta chain sequence. Its antigen target is currently unknown. Base qualities are missing; no much larger clone stands one base away. This sample is drawn from a study of control samples from healthy donors and cancer patients (dated by TCRdb to the early 2020s). Receptor libraries were prepared by the immunoSEQ multiplex PCR assay. This is the immuneACCESS table as TCRdb keeps it, with only in-frame sequences that have V and J called. A part of the clones is gone; compared with another copy, unresolved V genes explain less than half, and the rest is unexplained. The sample records 100,000 to 150,000 clones, 75% to 95% of which are singletons. Of the sample, almost 2.5% falls within the top ten clones. The CDR3 runs 15 residues from the cysteine to the phenylalanine. The DNA shown is the 45-base CDR3, in frame from base 1. CDR1 and CDR2 are drawn from the germline V gene (reference sequence): MNHNY, SVGAGI. V drops 5 bases and J drops 0 bases, leaving 13 bases in between.

The sequence links TRBV6-6 to TRBJ1-1; the D gene identity is not certain. This receptor was obtained from a man between 18 and 29 years old in good health. The sequenced sample was blood. Read as DNA, the sequence is TGTGCCAGCAGTACCGTCGGCAGTCTGAACACTGAAGCTTTCTTT. It is translated as CASSTVGSLNTEAFF.